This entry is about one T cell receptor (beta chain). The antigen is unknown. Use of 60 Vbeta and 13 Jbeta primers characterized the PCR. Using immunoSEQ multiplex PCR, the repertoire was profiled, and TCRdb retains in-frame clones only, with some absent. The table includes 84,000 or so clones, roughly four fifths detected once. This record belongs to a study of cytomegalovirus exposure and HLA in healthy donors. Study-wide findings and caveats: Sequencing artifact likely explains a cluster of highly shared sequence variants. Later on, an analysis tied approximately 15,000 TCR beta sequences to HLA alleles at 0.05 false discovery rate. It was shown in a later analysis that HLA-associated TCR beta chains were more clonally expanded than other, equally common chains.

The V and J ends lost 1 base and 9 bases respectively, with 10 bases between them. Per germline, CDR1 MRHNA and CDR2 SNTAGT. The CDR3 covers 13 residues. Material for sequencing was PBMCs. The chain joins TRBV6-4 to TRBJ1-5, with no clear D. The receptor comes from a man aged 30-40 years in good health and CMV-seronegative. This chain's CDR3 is CASSDYEGSPQHF. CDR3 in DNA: TGTGCCAGCAGTGACTATGAGGGTTCGCCCCAGCATTTT.